Listed below are T cell receptor beta chains from one sample, sequenced in a study of blood T cells in healthy people across ages. TCRdb re-called the 5' RACE reads through MiXCR, storing one row per CDR3 protein. The table includes about 720,000 distinct CDR3 sequences, approximately 25% detected once. Separately, the same data were catalogued under a study of T cells of mothers and their children.

Sequenced: blood. These receptors came from a boy aged 10-17 years in good health. CDR3s include the opening cysteine and the closing phenylalanine or tryptophan. The order of the fields is D gene, V gene, CDR3 protein. A D gene is named only where the DNA matches it firmly.

- TRBV12-3/TRBV12-4 CASEQNYGYTF
- TRBV14 CASSQMGETANNEQFF
- TRBV2 CASSVRGPLKQETQYF
- TRBV4-1 CASSQETGRDNQQFF
TRBD1 TRBV7-2 CASSLTGQGEHGYTF
TRBD2 TRBV6-1 CASSDRALVGGSWNEQFF
- TRBV4-1 CASSQVDSPQETQYF
TRBD1 TRBV10-3 CAIGTGEGEELFF
- TRBV7-8 CASSSQIQETQYF
- TRBV6-5 CASSYSAEGSSYNSPLHF
- TRBV12-3/TRBV12-4 CASSLLGDEQYF
TRBD1 TRBV7-2 CASSARDRSFPYEQYF
- TRBV12-3/TRBV12-4 CASSTTHMNSPLHF
TRBD2 TRBV11-2 CASSTTSGTILQFF
- TRBV5-1 CASNPLSGSAYEQYF
TRBD2 TRBV29-1 CSVGTSGTANEQFF
- TRBV28 CASYDRKETQYF
- TRBV20-1 CSASAGEAQPQHF
TRBD2 TRBV20-1 CSASFWASGGAGETQYF
TRBD2 TRBV7-9 CASSLILVSGTYEQYF
- TRBV6-5 CASSPDGDTQYF
- TRBV25-1 CASSGTASMNTGELFF
TRBD1 TRBV7-2 CASSSGTGNAGELFF
TRBD1 TRBV7-8 CASSSTGDYNEQYF
- TRBV10-3 CAISGGRGESNQPQHF
- TRBV29-1 CSVEDKGFMTEAFF
- TRBV19 CASSGVVQETQYF
TRBD2 TRBV9 CASSGRGGRETQYF
- TRBV9 CASSVESGLLNEQFF
- TRBV27 CASSLSADTDTQYF
- TRBV5-1 CASSLDGAPEQYF
- TRBV20-1 CSARGHLGYYGYTF
TRBD2 TRBV5-6 CASSPHGGAGGAYNEQFF
- TRBV4-3 CASSQDYPGPGNTIYF
- TRBV18 CASSPGTDTDTQYF
- TRBV27 CASSFILNTEAFF
- TRBV30 CAYNTGEWEQFF
- TRBV4-3 CASSQDSSTNYGYTF
- TRBV7-3 CASSPRGEQGTQYF
- TRBV7-2 CASSTRIETQYF
TRBD1 TRBV12-3/TRBV12-4 CDSGDRGWNIQYF
- TRBV30 CAWSPGRGPYEQYF
- TRBV12-3/TRBV12-4 CASSRGQLRNQPQHF
- TRBV2 CASSGRSYNEQFF
- TRBV20-1 CSARILGGGLGETQYF
- TRBV2 CASSGPQDEQYF
- TRBV7-2 CASSLAPGDYQPQHF
TRBD1 TRBV15 CAESGGTGGAPWLYEQYF
- TRBV21-1 CASTPREGMNTEAFF
- TRBV27 CASSLRGDPGSYEQYF
TRBD1 TRBV9 CASSPGQGAVDEQFF
- TRBV14 CASSQAVNYGYTF
- TRBV27 CASSAPGLYTEAFF
TRBD1 TRBV5-4 CASSLEQGAGTDTQYF
- TRBV29-1 CSARADFNNEQFF
- TRBV12-5 CASGSPKLDTQYF
- TRBV6-4 CASSVSGYEDTQYF
TRBD2 TRBV29-1 CSVPTSGYNEQFF
TRBD2 TRBV7-9 CASSLSGGGDETQYF
TRBD1 TRBV2 CASSEASGQEGYGYTF